The clone carrying this T cell receptor (beta chain) ranks as medium-sized. Its antigen is unidentified. These data come from a study of STAT5B mutations in CD4+ large granular lymphocyte leukemia. The ends were cut back, 1 base at V and 6 bases at J, with 16 bases in the middle. This CDR3 region has 16 residues. The germline V gene has CDR1 SGHVS and CDR2 FNYEAQ. Study observations and caveats: No patients shared main leukemic clonotypes, though around 25% appeared at low frequency elsewhere. Top patient clones used TRBV06 genes more often: 8/27 versus 2/35 in controls.

This was a survey-level run. Using immunoSEQ multiplex PCR, the repertoire was profiled, and TCRdb retains in-frame clones only, with some absent. The sample holds 440 or so clones, around 54% seen once. The receptor's source is a woman in her seventies with CD4+ T-cell large granular lymphocyte leukemia. Material for sequencing was PBMCs. This rearrangement joins TRBV7-6 to TRBJ2-1; possible D gene TRBD2, 6 bases. CDR3 bases: TGTGCCAGCAGCTTAGATACTAGCTCTGGGGGCAATGAGCAGTTCTTC. This codes for CASSLDTSSGGNEQFF.